Given below is one T cell receptor beta chain in context. Its antigen is unidentified. These data originate in a study of immune evolution from preneoplasia to lung adenocarcinoma. Looking at the study overall: HLA loss of heterozygosity: roughly 6.6% AIS, 15% MIA, roughly 30% ADC, none AAH. Study outcomes and limitations: Later-stage lesions appeared to have more T cells, more diversity, less clonality. Highest clonality occurred in KRAS-mutant, not EGFR-mutant or double wild-type, nodules. Top clone frequencies peaked in normal lung, apparently declining through invasive adenocarcinoma.

The germline CDR1 and CDR2 sequences are SGHTA and FQGNSA. Between the trimmed V and J ends, which lost 5 bases and 10 bases, there was a span of 14 bases. This CDR3 has 13 residues. Using immunoSEQ multiplex PCR, the repertoire was profiled, and TCRdb retains in-frame clones only, with some absent. The top ten clones hold about 6% of a sample with about 40,000 clones, 74% of them seen once. V gene TRBV7-2 combines with J gene TRBJ1-4, with D perhaps TRBD1 (6 bases). The TCR originated in a person aged 55 to 69 with lung adenocarcinoma. The sequenced material came from FFPE invasive lung adenocarcinoma tissue. The CDR3 DNA is TGTGCCAGCAGCACCTACAGGGAAGGAAAACTGTTTTTT. This sequence encodes CASSTYREGKLFF.